This passage covers 12 T cell receptor beta chains from one sample sequenced in a study of Ad26.COV2.S vaccination and SARS-CoV-2 variants. Libraries were prepared by immunoSEQ multiplex PCR; TCRdb keeps only in-frame clonotypes and omits some of them. The sample records fewer than 400,000 clones, just under 85% being singletons. Documented treatment: 15 to 20 received Ad26.COV2.S at low or high dose, single or two shots; several received placebo; per-sample allocation not given. Sampling happened 63 days after the first vaccine or placebo injection. The sample consisted of peripheral blood, taken in a trial of Ad26.COV2.S vaccine versus placebo. All receptors come from a person between 18 and 59 years old who received the Ad26.COV2.S COVID-19 vaccine or a placebo.

V is TRBV2 and J is TRBJ1-6; 8 bases line up with TRBD1. The CDR3 contains 15 residues. Germline assignment: CDR1 SNHLY and CDR2 FYNNEI. V shed 4 bases and J 6 bases; nucleotides not matched to a gene: 5. CDR3 DNA: TGTGCCAGCAGTGTTTTGACAGGGGTTAATTCACCCCTCCACTTT. It codes for CASSVLTGVNSPLHF.

This clone was recorded only once. The chain carries TRBV9 and TRBJ2-3; 11 bases match TRBD2. Per the germline V gene, CDR1 is SGDLS and CDR2 is YYNGEE. Trimming at V came to 0 bases and at J to 5 bases, leaving 8 bases not matched to a gene. CDR3 length equals 17 residues. The DNA for the CDR3 is TGTGCCAGCAGCGTAGGGGCTAGCGGGGGGTCGGGAGATACGCAGTATTTT. Protein product: CASSVGASGGSGDTQYF.

The count of this clone is one. The rearrangement uses TRBV7-2 and TRBJ1-6; 9 bases are a match to TRBD1. The CDR3 is 14 amino acids. Per the germline V gene, CDR1 is SGHTA and CDR2 is FQGNSA. V lost 6 bases and J lost 7; bases outside the gene matches: 4. The CDR3 loop is CASRRDRENSPLHF. The CDR3 region has the DNA TGTGCCAGCAGAAGGGACAGGGAGAATTCACCCCTCCACTTT.

This rearrangement joins TRBV5-1 to TRBJ1-2, with D unresolved. Trimming stripped 4 bases from V and 2 bases from J, with 15 bases between. This CDR3 is built from 15 residues. Germline CDR1 reads SGHRS; CDR2 reads YFSETQ. The CDR3 region is CASSPEGRPNYGYTF. CDR3 DNA sequence: TGCGCCAGCAGCCCGGAAGGTCGCCCCAACTATGGCTACACCTTC.

V usage is TRBV7-9 and J usage is TRBJ1-3; D remains unclear. The germline V and J ends were trimmed by 1 base and 0 bases, with 7 bases remaining between them. The CDR3 covers 15 residues. CDR1 and CDR2 from the germline V gene are SEHNR and FQNEAQ (reference sequence). The CDR3 region is CASSLGPISGNTIYF. The CDR3 bases are TGTGCCAGCAGCTTAGGACCGATCTCTGGAAACACCATATATTTT.

The chain carries TRBV28 and TRBJ1-5; possibly TRBD1 for D (5 bases). From germline, CDR1 is MDHEN and CDR2 SYDVKM. V was shortened by 9 bases and J by 3 bases, with 15 bases between the two germline ends. CDR3 length: 14 amino acids. The chain's CDR3 is CASIPGPINQPQHF. In DNA form, the CDR3 reads TGTGCCAGTATACCGGGACCGATCAATCAGCCCCAGCATTTT.

This chain links TRBV5-1 with TRBJ2-5; 12 bases map to TRBD2. The CDR3 has 15 amino acids. After removal of 0 bases from V and 4 bases from J, the junction contained 1 base not matched to a gene. In germline, CDR1 is SGHRS, CDR2 YFSETQ. This CDR3 is CASSLGLAGVETQYF. The CDR3 DNA is TGCGCCAGCAGCTTGGGACTAGCGGGGGTAGAGACCCAGTACTTC.

The chain joins TRBV2 to TRBJ1-1; no reliable D call. CDR3 size: 13 residues. Germline lookup yields CDR1 SNHLY and CDR2 FYNNEI. V lost 5 bases to trimming and J lost 11 bases, with 18 bases between them. The CDR3 loop reads CASSSTAILGAFF. The DNA for the CDR3 is TGTGCCAGCAGTTCTACCGCAATTCTTGGGGCTTTCTTT.

V is TRBV6-1 and J is TRBJ2-7, with TRBD1 matching 9 bases. The CDR3 runs to 14 residues. Germline V gene lookup returns CDR1 MNHNS and CDR2 SASEGT. V trimming: 3 bases; J trimming: 5 bases; junction bases outside the gene matches: 5. CDR3 coding DNA: TGTGCCAGCAGTGATGTAGGACAGGGGAACGAGCAGTACTTC. Its protein product is CASSDVGQGNEQYF.

The chain employs TRBV5-4 and TRBJ1-1; D not resolved. The CDR3 length is 12 residues. Germline CDR1 reads SGHNT; CDR2 reads YYREEE (reference sequence). CDR3 DNA: TGTGCGCTGGGTGAGGTGAACACTGAAGCTTTCTTT. Translating gives CALGEVNTEAFF.

The chain joins TRBV7-2 to TRBJ1-5, with TRBD1 matching over 7 bases. The CDR3 runs to 14 residues. V shed 5 bases and J 2 bases; nucleotides not matched to a gene: 3. Germline lookup yields CDR1 SGHTA and CDR2 FQGNSA. The CDR3 protein is CASSPGQGNQPQHF. The CDR3 coding sequence is TGTGCCAGCAGCCCTGGACAGGGCAATCAGCCCCAGCATTTT.

The CDR3, as DNA: TGTGCCAGCAGCTTAGGGTTATTCCTGGGTTCCTACAATGAGCAGTTCTTC. Encoded protein: CASSLGLFLGSYNEQFF. This rearrangement joins TRBV5-6 to TRBJ2-1; D is uncertain. The germline V gene has CDR1 SGHDT and CDR2 YYEEEE. V gave up 2 bases and J gave up 1 base, with 16 bases separating them. The CDR3 covers 17 residues.